This TCR beta chain was identified during a study of control samples from healthy donors and cancer patients. Trimming took 6 bases from V and 6 from J, leaving 19 bases between them. Germline V gene lookup returns CDR1 SGHRS and CDR2 YFSETQ. The CDR3 has 15 residues. The assay was immunoSEQ multiplex PCR, and TCRdb's table has in-frame clones only and misses some. The table includes about 230,000 clones, over 75% detected once. The sequencing input was PBMCs. The sequence came from a woman aged 55-69 years with lung cancer. The chain joins TRBV5-1 to TRBJ2-1, with D tentatively TRBD2 (6 bases). CDR3 in DNA: TGCGCCAGCAACCCCACTTCCGGGACTTTCAATGAGCAGTTCTTC. Translation: CASNPTSGTFNEQFF.